The 24 T cell receptor beta chains in this list originate from one sample, sequenced in a study of cytomegalovirus exposure and HLA in healthy donors. Produced via immunoSEQ multiplex PCR; TCRdb's table is partial and in-frame only. The table lists about 76,000 clones, roughly 94% of them singletons. Material: PBMCs. These TCRs come from a woman under 30 in good health and CMV-seronegative.

This clone was observed a handful of times. The rearrangement joins TRBV6-4 to TRBJ1-1; no firm D call. This CDR3 has 13 amino acids. Germline CDR1 MRHNA, CDR2 SNTAGT. The germline V and J ends were trimmed by 2 bases and 2 bases, with 6 bases remaining between them. The CDR3 loop is CASSDDLNTEAFF. The DNA for the CDR3 is TGTGCCAGCAGTGACGATCTAAACACTGAAGCTTTCTTT.

The chain joins TRBV29-1 to TRBJ2-1; 8 positions agree with TRBD2. CDR3 length: 12 amino acids. V was clipped by 7 bases and J by 6 bases; unmatched bases: 5. Germline CDR1 SQVTM, CDR2 ANQGSEA. For the CDR3, the DNA is TGCAGCGCCCTACTAGCGGTCAATGAGCAGTTCTTC. It yields the protein CSALLAVNEQFF.

V usage is TRBV27 and J usage is TRBJ2-3; possible D gene TRBD2, 5 bases. The CDR3 is 14 residues long. Per the germline V gene, CDR1 is MNHEY and CDR2 is SMNVEV (reference sequence). With 0 bases removed from V and 4 bases from J, the gap between germline ends came to 8 bases. This CDR3 reads CASSLSRASDTQYF. CDR3 DNA: TGTGCCAGCAGTTTATCGCGGGCGTCAGATACGCAGTATTTT.

The chain links TRBV5-1 to TRBJ2-3, with 9 nucleotides matching TRBD2. The CDR3 totals 17 residues. V lost 0 bases to trimming and J lost 6 bases; unmatched junction nucleotides: 11. Germline CDR1 and CDR2: SGHRS and YFSETQ. CDR3 nucleotide sequence: TGCGCCAGCAGCTTGGCCGCTGCGGGGGGGCCTGCGGATACGCAGTATTTT. Encoded protein: CASSLAAAGGPADTQYF.

The chain links TRBV2 to TRBJ2-3, with a tentative D call TRBD1 (5 bases). The germline gives CDR1 SNHLY, CDR2 FYNNEI. Trimming cost V 5 bases and J 2 bases, with 11 bases left between them. The CDR3 contains 14 residues. CDR3 sequence: CASSTRTTTDTQYF. CDR3 bases: TGTGCCAGCAGTACTCGGACAACCACAGATACGCAGTATTTT.

This chain uses TRBV19 with TRBJ2-1; a weak D match, TRBD2 (7 bases). V lost 6 bases and J lost 9, with 21 bases in between. Germline CDR1 and CDR2: LNHDA and SQIVND (reference sequence). There are 15 residues in the CDR3. CDR3 loop: CASSRTWGGLAEQFF. The CDR3 nucleotides are TGTGCCAGTAGCAGGACATGGGGGGGCCTTGCTGAGCAGTTCTTC.

CDR3 in amino acids: CSVEKTGGNTEAFF. The CDR3 DNA follows: TGCAGCGTTGAAAAGACAGGGGGCAACACTGAAGCTTTCTTT. V gene TRBV29-1 combines with J gene TRBJ1-1, with 10 nucleotides matching TRBD1. This CDR3 comprises 14 residues. V was clipped by 2 bases and J by 2 bases; unmatched bases: 2. Germline V CDR1 and CDR2: SQVTM, ANQGSEA.

The chain employs TRBV19 and TRBJ2-7; maybe TRBD1 (5 bases). Per germline, CDR1 LNHDA and CDR2 SQIVND (reference sequence). V was pared by 6 bases and J by 1 base, with 16 bases between. This CDR3 comprises 15 residues. The CDR3: CASRTRQDKSYEQYF. As DNA, the CDR3 is TGTGCCAGTAGAACGCGCCAGGACAAGTCCTACGAGCAGTACTTC.

The J gene is TRBJ2-6, the V gene TRBV18; 8 bases are a match to TRBD1. The CDR3 has 17 residues. Unmatched junction bases numbered 3, after V lost 2 bases and J lost 0 bases. Germline V gene data show CDR1 as KGHSH and CDR2 as LQKENI. CDR3 sequence reads: CASSPTGGSSGANVLTF. For the CDR3, the DNA is TGTGCCAGCTCACCAACAGGGGGAAGCTCTGGGGCCAACGTCCTGACTTTC.

DNA of the CDR3: TGTGCCTGGAGTAAGGGGAGGACTAATGAAAAACTGTTTTTT. This sequence encodes CAWSKGRTNEKLFF. This sequence joins TRBV30 and TRBJ1-4; maybe TRBD1 (5 bases). Between the trimmed V and J ends, which lost 2 bases and 2 bases, there was a span of 9 bases. CDR3 length: 14 residues. CDR1 GTSNPN and CDR2 SVGIG come from the germline V gene (reference sequence).

This rearrangement joins TRBV28 to TRBJ1-2; 8 bases line up with TRBD1. The CDR3 contains 16 residues. Germline V CDR1 and CDR2: MDHEN, SYDVKM. The junction had 13 bases not matched to a gene; V was cut back by 6 bases and J by 4 bases. This CDR3 reads CASRELGTGFSYGYTF. DNA of the CDR3: TGTGCCAGCAGGGAACTCGGGACAGGATTTAGCTATGGCTACACCTTC.

The genes are TRBV6-6 and TRBJ2-7; possible D gene TRBD1, 5 bases. CDR1 is MNHNY, CDR2 SVGAGI, per germline (reference sequence). Trimming shortened V by 6 bases and J by 3 bases, and 15 bases separated the two germline ends. This CDR3 is 14 amino acids long. CDR3 in amino acids: CASRVDSSFYEQYF. CDR3 coding DNA: TGTGCCAGCAGGGTAGACAGCTCCTTCTACGAGCAGTACTTC.

CDR3 bases: TGTGCTAGTGGTTCAGGGGCGGGGGGGCAAAGAGAGACCCAGTACTTC. Amino acid sequence: CASGSGAGGQRETQYF. The rearrangement uses TRBV12-5 and TRBJ2-5; TRBD2 matches 9 bases. Trimming took 4 bases from V and 4 from J; bases not matched to a gene: 10. The germline V gene encodes CDR1 LGHNT and CDR2 FRNRAP. The CDR3 spans 16 residues.

The chain joins TRBV19 to TRBJ2-1; D is perhaps TRBD1 (5 bases). Germline V gene lookup returns CDR1 LNHDA and CDR2 SQIVND (reference sequence). This CDR3 contains 17 residues. Trimming took off 1 base at V and 3 bases at J, with 16 bases between the two ends. This chain's CDR3 is CASSIAARTTHYNEQFF. The CDR3 DNA follows: TGTGCCAGTAGTATAGCGGCCAGGACAACACACTACAATGAGCAGTTCTTC.

J is TRBJ1-2 and V is TRBV6-5, with a weak D call TRBD1 (5 bases). V lost 4 bases and J 2 bases, leaving 17 bases between the germline ends. Germline V gives CDR1 MNHEY, CDR2 SVGAGI. The CDR3 consists of 16 residues. CDR3 sequence reads: CASSSQIGGRNYGYTF. The CDR3, as DNA: TGTGCCAGCAGTTCTCAAATTGGGGGGAGAAACTATGGCTACACCTTC.

The count of this clone is one. This chain uses TRBV6-1 with TRBJ2-3; D perhaps matches TRBD1 (6 bases). The CDR3 runs to 14 residues. Germline V CDR1 and CDR2: MNHNS, SASEGT. V dropped 6 bases and J dropped 0 bases, with 10 bases sitting between them. The DNA of the CDR3 is TGTGCCAGCAGGTTCCAGGGGAGCACAGATACGCAGTATTTT. Translation: CASRFQGSTDTQYF.

This clone was counted once. V is TRBV4-1 and J is TRBJ1-1; TRBD1 agrees at 9 bases. Germline V gene lookup returns CDR1 MGHRA and CDR2 YSYEKL. The CDR3 extends over 14 amino acids. The J segment lost 5 bases and the V segment lost 8 bases, leaving 9 bases of the junction unmatched. CDR3 residues: CASRDRVVGTEAFF. In nucleotides, the CDR3 is TGCGCCAGCCGGGACAGGGTGGTAGGGACTGAAGCTTTCTTT.

The chain carries TRBV27 and TRBJ2-7; 8 nucleotides agree with TRBD2. V trimming: 6 bases; J trimming: 7 bases; junction bases outside the gene matches: 11. The CDR3 runs to 14 residues. Germline assignment: CDR1 MNHEY and CDR2 SMNVEV (reference sequence). CDR3 bases: TGTGCCAGCAGCCAGATCGGTAGCGGGGAAGAGCAGTACTTC. This encodes CASSQIGSGEEQYF.

The chain has TRBV5-4 and TRBJ2-7; possibly TRBD1 for D (5 bases). Trimming cost V 0 bases and J 3 bases, with 13 bases left between them. The CDR3 consists of 15 residues. Looked up from germline, CDR1 is SGHNT and CDR2 is YYREEE (reference sequence). CDR3 sequence reads: CASSLDPGSNYEQYF. Written as DNA, the CDR3 is TGTGCCAGCAGCTTGGATCCAGGGTCTAACTACGAGCAGTACTTC.

The chain has TRBV6-6 and TRBJ1-1; D is uncertain. Per the germline V gene, CDR1 is MNHNY and CDR2 is SVGAGI (reference sequence). The CDR3 covers 13 residues. Trimming removed 2 bases at V and 5 bases at J, with 9 bases between. The chain's CDR3 is CASSYAAITEAFF. CDR3 coding DNA: TGTGCCAGCAGTTACGCGGCGATTACTGAAGCTTTCTTT.

J is TRBJ2-6 and V is TRBV2, with TRBD2 as a possible D gene (5 bases). Germline V gene lookup returns CDR1 SNHLY and CDR2 FYNNEI. The CDR3 contains 16 residues. The V end lost 0 bases, the J end lost 1 base, and 7 bases lay between the germline ends. CDR3 region: CASSEARGSGANVLTF. The CDR3 DNA is TGTGCCAGCAGTGAAGCAAGAGGGTCTGGGGCCAACGTCCTGACTTTC.

V usage is TRBV18 and J usage is TRBJ2-1, with 9 bases identical to TRBD2. Germline V gives CDR1 KGHSH, CDR2 LQKENI. The ends lost 5 bases at V and 6 bases at J; junction bases unmatched: 5. The CDR3 totals 14 residues. CDR3 loop: CASSYGGGANEQFF. In nucleotides, the CDR3 is TGTGCCAGCTCATACGGCGGGGGGGCCAATGAGCAGTTCTTC.

This clone was observed once. The chain uses TRBV30 and TRBJ2-3, with no clear D. CDR1 is GTSNPN, CDR2 SVGIG, per germline (reference sequence). The CDR3 has 12 amino acids. V lost 8 bases and J lost 4, with 13 bases in between. The CDR3 spells CALSVRADTQYF. The CDR3 coding sequence is TGTGCCCTAAGTGTTCGGGCAGATACGCAGTATTTT.

J is TRBJ2-1 and V is TRBV7-2, with unresolved D. Germline loops: CDR1 SGHTA, CDR2 FQGNSA. V was cut by 2 bases and J by 0 bases, with 8 bases left in between. This CDR3 spans 15 amino acids. CDR3 region: CASSLSTSSYNEQFF. Here the CDR3 DNA reads TGTGCCAGCAGCTTATCCACGAGCTCCTACAATGAGCAGTTCTTC.